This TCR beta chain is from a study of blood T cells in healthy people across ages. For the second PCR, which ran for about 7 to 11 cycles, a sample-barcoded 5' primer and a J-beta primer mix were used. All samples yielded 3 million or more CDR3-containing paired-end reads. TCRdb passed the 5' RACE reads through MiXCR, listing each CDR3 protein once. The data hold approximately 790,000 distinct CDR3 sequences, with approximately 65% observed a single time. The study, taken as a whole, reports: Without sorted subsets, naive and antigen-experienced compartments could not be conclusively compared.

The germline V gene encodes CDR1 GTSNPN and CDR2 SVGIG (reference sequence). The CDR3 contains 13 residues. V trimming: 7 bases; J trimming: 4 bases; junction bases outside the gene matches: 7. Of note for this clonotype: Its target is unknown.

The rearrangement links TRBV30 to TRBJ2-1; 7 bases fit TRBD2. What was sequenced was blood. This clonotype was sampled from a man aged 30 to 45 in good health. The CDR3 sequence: CASGGGPYNEQFF. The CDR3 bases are TGTGCCTCCGGGGGAGGGCCTTACAATGAGCAGTTCTTC.